This T cell receptor (beta chain) was recovered during a study of CD8+ T cells in alopecia areata. Across the whole study: Tofacitinib lasted 6 to 18 months, then 6 months off drug.

Study-level findings and limits: Greater clonality was observed in lesional scalp samples, especially alopecia totalis/universalis, versus normal scalp.

Treatment of the sample: oral pan-JAK inhibitor, 5-10 mg twice daily. Following extraction, RNA underwent reverse transcription to cDNA, which served as the sequencing template. TCRdb's table, derived via immunoSEQ multiplex PCR, lists solely in-frame clones and lacks some. Of about 190,000 clones listed, roughly three fifths are singletons. A remark on this clone: What it recognizes is unknown.

The receptor was derived from a human donor with alopecia areata. The sequencing here drew on CD4+ T cells sorted from blood, taken at week 4, from a patient treated with tofacitinib.

CDR3 protein: CASPDRLGYEQYF. CDR3 DNA sequence: TGTGCCAGCCCCGACAGGCTGGGCTACGAGCAGTACTTC. J is TRBJ2-7 and V is TRBV6-1, with a tentative D call TRBD1 (6 bases). Germline V gene data show CDR1 as MNHNS and CDR2 as SASEGT. The V end was cut by 8 bases, the J end by 3 bases, with 14 bases between. CDR3 length: 13 residues.